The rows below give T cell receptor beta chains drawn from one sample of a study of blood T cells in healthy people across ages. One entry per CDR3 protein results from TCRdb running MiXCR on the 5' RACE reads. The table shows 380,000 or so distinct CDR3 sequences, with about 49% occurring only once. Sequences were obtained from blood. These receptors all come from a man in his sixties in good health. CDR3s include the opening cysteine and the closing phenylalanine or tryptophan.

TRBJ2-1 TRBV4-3 CASSQEISTRFNEQFF
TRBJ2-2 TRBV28 CARTGASSGELFF
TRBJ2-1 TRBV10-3 CAISEVAGPNEQFF
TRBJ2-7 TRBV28 CASSQRAGRGEQYF
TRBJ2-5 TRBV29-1 CSVTQYRGQMNKQYF
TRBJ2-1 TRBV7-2 CASSVGEGANYEQFF
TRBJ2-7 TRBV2 CASSEGWFEQYF
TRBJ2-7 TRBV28 CASSDPTGPGYF
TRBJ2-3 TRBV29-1 CSVGGGGTQYF
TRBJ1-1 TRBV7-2 CASSSTGTAGGEREDTEAFF
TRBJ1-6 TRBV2 CASRISPGDNSPLHF
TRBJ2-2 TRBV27 CASSSWGGAGAFGELFF
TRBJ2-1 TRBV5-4 CASSLDGVNEQFF
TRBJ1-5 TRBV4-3 CASSQDWAQPQHF
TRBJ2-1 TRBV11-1 CASRPLLGASYNEQFF
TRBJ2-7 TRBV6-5 CASSLRVAGEQYF
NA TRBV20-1 CSSTNQETQYF
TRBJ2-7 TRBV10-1 CASSGVGTYEQYF
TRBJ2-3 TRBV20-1 CSAREGGVSTDTQYF
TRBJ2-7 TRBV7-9 CASSAGQGTYEQYF
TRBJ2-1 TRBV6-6 CAIQKQGSYNEQFF
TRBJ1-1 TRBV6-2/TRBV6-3 CASSHRGVGDTEAFF
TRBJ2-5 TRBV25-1 CASSEVGANQETQYF
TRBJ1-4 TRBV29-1 CSVEESQGSLHRKLFF
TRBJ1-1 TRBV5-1 CASSQSGTANTEAFF
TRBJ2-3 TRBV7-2 CASSRGEVADTQYF
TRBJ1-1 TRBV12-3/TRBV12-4 CASSPTQGGGTEAFF
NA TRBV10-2 CASSESTPRGPVYEQYF
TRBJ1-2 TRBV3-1 CASSRATGTNYGYTF
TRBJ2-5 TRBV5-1 CASSLAGETQYF
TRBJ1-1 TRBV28 CASTPGNTEAFF
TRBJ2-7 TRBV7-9 CASSPTRDSYEQYF
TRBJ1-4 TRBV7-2 CASSPRGTGGGGKLFF
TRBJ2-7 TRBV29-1 CSAGTGRGYEQYF
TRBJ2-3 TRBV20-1 CSARDIGGWGTDTQYF
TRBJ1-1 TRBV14 CASTSGGNTEAFF
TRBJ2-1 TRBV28 CASSLRTSVNEQFF